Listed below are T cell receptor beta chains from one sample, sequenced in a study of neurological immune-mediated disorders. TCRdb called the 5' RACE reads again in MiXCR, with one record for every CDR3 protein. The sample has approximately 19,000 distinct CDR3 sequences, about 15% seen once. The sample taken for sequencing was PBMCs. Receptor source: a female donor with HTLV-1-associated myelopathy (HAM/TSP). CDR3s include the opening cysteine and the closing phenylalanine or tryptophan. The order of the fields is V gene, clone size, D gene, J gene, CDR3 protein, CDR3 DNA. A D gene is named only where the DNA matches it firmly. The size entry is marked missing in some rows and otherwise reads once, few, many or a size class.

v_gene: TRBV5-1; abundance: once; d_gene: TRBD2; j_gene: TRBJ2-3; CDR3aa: CASSFGLAGNTDTQYF; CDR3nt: TGCGCCAGCAGCTTCGGACTAGCGGGAAACACAGATACGCAGTATTTT
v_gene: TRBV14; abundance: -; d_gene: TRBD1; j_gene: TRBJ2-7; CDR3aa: CASSRGQGRAYEQYF; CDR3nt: TGTGCCAGCAGCCGCGGACAGGGACGAGCCTACGAGCAGTACTTC
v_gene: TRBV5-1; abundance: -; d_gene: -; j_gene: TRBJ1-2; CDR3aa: CASSLGFGQFYGYTF; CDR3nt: TGCGCCAGCAGCTTGGGGTTTGGACAGTTCTATGGCTACACCTTC
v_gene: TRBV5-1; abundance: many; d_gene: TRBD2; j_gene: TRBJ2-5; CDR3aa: CASSLGETSGETQYF; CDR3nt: TGCGCCAGCAGCTTGGGTGAGACTAGCGGAGAGACCCAGTACTTC
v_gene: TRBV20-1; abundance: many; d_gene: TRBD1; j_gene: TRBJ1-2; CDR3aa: CSARDSTANSYGYTF; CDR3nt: TGCAGTGCAAGGGACAGCACCGCTAACTCCTATGGCTACACCTTC
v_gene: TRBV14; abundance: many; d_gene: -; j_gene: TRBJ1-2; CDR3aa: CASSPDTFYGYTF; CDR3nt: TGTGCCAGCAGCCCGGACACCTTCTATGGCTACACCTTC
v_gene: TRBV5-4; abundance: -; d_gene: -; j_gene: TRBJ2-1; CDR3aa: CASSLGAGATWEQFF; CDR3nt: TGTGCCAGCAGCTTGGGGGCGGGGGCTACCTGGGAGCAGTTCTTC
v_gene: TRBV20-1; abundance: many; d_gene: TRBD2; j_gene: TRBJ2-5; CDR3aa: CSASTLGGGQETQYF; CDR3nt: TGCAGTGCTTCCACCCTCGGGGGGGGCCAAGAGACCCAGTACTTC
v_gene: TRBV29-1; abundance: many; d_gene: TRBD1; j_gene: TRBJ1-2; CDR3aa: CSVEDPATGVDGYTF; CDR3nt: TGCAGCGTTGAAGATCCCGCCACAGGGGTCGATGGCTACACCTTC
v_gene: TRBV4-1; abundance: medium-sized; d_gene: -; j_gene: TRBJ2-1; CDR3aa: CASSQDLPTANEQFF; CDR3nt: TGCGCCAGCAGCCAAGATCTACCAACAGCGAATGAGCAGTTCTTC
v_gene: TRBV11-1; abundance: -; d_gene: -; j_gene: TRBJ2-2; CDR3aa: CASSLRRTTGELFF; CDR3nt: TGTGCCAGCAGCTTACGCAGGACCACCGGGGAGCTGTTTTTT
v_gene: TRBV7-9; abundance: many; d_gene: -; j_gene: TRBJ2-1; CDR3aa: CASSLGPDTGSYNEQFF; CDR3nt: TGTGCCAGCAGCTTAGGTCCCGACACGGGCTCCTACAATGAGCAGTTCTTC
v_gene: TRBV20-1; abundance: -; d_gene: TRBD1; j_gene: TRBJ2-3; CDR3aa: CSAVRDSLTDTQYF; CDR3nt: TGCAGTGCTGTCCGGGACAGCCTCACAGATACGCAGTATTTT
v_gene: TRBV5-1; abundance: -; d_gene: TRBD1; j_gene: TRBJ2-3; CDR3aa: CASSLVGQGISTDTQYF; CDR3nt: TGCGCCAGCAGCTTGGTAGGACAGGGTATTTCCACAGATACGCAGTATTTT
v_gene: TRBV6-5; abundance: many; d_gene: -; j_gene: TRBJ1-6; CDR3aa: CASSYSRPGGSYNSPLHF; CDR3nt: TGTGCCAGCAGTTACTCGAGACCGGGGGGCTCCTATAATTCACCCCTCCACTTT
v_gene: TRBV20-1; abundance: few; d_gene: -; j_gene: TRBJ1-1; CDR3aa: CSASPVGVNTEAFF; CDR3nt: TGCAGTGCTTCCCCTGTGGGGGTGAACACTGAAGCTTTCTTT
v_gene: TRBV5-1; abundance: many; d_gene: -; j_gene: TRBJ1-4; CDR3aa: CASSLVSGGAQDEKLFF; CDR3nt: TGCGCCAGCAGCTTGGTTTCGGGGGGAGCCCAGGATGAAAAACTGTTTTTT
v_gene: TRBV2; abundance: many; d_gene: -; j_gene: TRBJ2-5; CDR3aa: CASSDRGEILGTQYF; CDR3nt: TGTGCCAGCAGTGACCGGGGAGAGATACTTGGGACCCAGTACTTC
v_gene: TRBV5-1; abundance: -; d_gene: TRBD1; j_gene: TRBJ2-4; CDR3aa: CANRIGQGVYIQYF; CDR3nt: TGCGCCAACAGAATCGGACAGGGCGTGTACATTCAGTACTTC
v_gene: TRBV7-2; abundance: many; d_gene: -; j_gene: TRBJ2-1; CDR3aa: CASSLEIQGNEQFF; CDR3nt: TGTGCCAGCAGCTTAGAGATTCAGGGGAATGAGCAGTTCTTC
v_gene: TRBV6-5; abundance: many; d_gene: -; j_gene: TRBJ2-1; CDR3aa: CASSFRSYNEQFF; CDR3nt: TGTGCCAGCAGTTTCCGCTCCTACAATGAGCAGTTCTTC
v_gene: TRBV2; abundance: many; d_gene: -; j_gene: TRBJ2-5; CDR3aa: CASSGGAQYF; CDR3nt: TGTGCCAGCAGTGGGGGGGCCCAGTACTTC
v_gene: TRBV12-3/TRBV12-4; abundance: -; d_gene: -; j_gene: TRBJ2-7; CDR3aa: CASSLRRAYEQYF; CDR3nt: TGTGCCAGCAGTTTACGGCGGGCCTACGAGCAGTACTTC
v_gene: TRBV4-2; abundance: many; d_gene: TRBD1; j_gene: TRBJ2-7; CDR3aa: CASSQEITGGGYEQYF; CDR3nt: TGTGCCAGCAGCCAAGAGATCACAGGGGGAGGCTACGAGCAGTACTTC
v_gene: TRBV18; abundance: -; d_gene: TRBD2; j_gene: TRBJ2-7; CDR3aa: CASSPTSGGAHEQYF; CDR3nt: TGTGCCAGCTCACCTACTAGCGGGGGGGCACACGAGCAGTACTTC
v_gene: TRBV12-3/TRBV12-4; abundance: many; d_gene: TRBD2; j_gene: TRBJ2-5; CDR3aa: CASSFRAGGGETQYF; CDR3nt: TGTGCCAGCAGTTTCCGAGCGGGGGGGGGAGAGACCCAGTACTTC
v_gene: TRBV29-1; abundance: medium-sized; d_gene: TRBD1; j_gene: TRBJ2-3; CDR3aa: CSVAWTGLADTQYF; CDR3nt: TGCAGCGTTGCTTGGACAGGGTTGGCAGATACGCAGTATTTT
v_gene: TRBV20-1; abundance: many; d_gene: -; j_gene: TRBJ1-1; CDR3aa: CSAIEAFF; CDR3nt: TGCAGTGCTATTGAAGCTTTCTTT
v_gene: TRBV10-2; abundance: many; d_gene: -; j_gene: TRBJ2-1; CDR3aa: CASSESLQATNYNEQFF; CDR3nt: TGCGCCAGCAGTGAGTCGTTGCAGGCCACCAACTACAATGAGCAGTTCTTC
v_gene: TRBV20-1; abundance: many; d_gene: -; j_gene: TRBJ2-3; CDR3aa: CSAKLGSSDTQYF; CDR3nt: TGCAGTGCTAAGTTGGGAAGTTCAGATACGCAGTATTTT
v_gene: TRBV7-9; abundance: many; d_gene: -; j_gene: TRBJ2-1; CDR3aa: CASSLARGRTYNEQFF; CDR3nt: TGTGCCAGCAGCTTAGCGCGGGGGCGGACCTACAATGAGCAGTTCTTC
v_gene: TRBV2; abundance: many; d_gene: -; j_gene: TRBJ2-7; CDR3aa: CASSESSYEQYF; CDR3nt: TGTGCCAGCAGTGAATCCTCCTACGAGCAGTACTTC
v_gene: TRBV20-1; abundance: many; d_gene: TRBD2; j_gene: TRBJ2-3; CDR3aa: CSAKVAGTSGEIPTDTQYF; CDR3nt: TGCAGTGCTAAGGTGGCCGGGACTAGCGGGGAAATACCCACAGATACGCAGTATTTT
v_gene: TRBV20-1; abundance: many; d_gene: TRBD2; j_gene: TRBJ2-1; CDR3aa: CSARDLGGRAYNEQFF; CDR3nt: TGCAGTGCTAGAGATCTCGGGGGGAGGGCCTACAATGAGCAGTTCTTC
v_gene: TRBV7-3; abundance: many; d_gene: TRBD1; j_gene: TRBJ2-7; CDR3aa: CASSLVAGGHGEQYF; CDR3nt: TGTGCCAGCAGCTTAGTTGCAGGGGGCCATGGCGAGCAGTACTTC
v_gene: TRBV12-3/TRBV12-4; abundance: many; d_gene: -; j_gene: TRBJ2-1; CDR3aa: CASSDRTVGTGEQFF; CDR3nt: TGTGCCAGCAGCGACAGGACGGTCGGTACGGGTGAGCAGTTCTTC
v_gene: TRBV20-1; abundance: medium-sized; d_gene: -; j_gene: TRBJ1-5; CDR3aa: CSAREGQVNQPQHF; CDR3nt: TGCAGTGCTAGAGAGGGACAAGTCAATCAGCCCCAGCATTTT
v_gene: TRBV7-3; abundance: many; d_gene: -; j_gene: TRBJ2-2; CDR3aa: CASSLNTNGELFF; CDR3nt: TGTGCCAGCAGCTTAAATACTAACGGGGAGCTGTTTTTT
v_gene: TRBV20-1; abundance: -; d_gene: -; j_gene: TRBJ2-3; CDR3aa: CSVGSGITDTQYF; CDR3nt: TGCAGTGTGGGCTCGGGGATTACAGATACGCAGTATTTT
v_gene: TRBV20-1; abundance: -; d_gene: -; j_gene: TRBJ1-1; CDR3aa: CSARGGGRVEAFF; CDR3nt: TGCAGTGCTAGAGGAGGGGGGCGAGTTGAAGCTTTCTTT
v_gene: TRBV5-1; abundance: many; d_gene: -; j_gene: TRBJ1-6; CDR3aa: CASSLVSDNSPLHF; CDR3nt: TGCGCCAGCAGCTTGGTTTCAGATAATTCACCCCTCCACTTT
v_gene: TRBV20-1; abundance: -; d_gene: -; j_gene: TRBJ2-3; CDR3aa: CSARVSGWGTYTQYF; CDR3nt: TGCAGTGCTAGAGTCTCGGGCTGGGGCACATATACGCAGTATTTT